The clone carrying this T cell receptor beta chain was picked up a small number of times. As yet, its antigen is unknown. Using RNA template, CDR3s of TCR alpha and beta were amplified with iRepertoire arm-PCR. For one-step reverse transcription and amplification, 100-400 ng of tissue mRNA or PBMC total RNA was used. One entry per CDR3 protein, called by TCRdb with MiXCR from the multiplex PCR reads. The sample carries around 20,000 distinct CDR3 sequences, around 23% recorded once. These data are taken from a study of glioma-infiltrating T cells. Broader study findings: Tissue and blood shared very few CDR3 sequences. Non-neoplastic patients had below-expected tissue-blood divergence, while all gliomas exceeded expectation.

Germline V gives CDR1 LGHNA, CDR2 YSLEER. Trimming cost V 0 bases and J 10 bases, with 10 bases left between them. The CDR3 runs 13 residues. The chain couples TRBV4-3 to TRBJ2-1, with D unresolved. The sequence was collected from a human donor with low-grade glioma or glioblastoma, undergoing nonglioma brain surgery, or in good health (not recorded which). Sequencing was performed on glioma tissue, nonneoplastic brain tissue, or PBMCs (not recorded which). CDR3 amino acids: CASSQDSLREQFF. The CDR3 nucleotides are TGCGCCAGCAGCCAAGACTCTCTGAGGGAGCAGTTCTTC.